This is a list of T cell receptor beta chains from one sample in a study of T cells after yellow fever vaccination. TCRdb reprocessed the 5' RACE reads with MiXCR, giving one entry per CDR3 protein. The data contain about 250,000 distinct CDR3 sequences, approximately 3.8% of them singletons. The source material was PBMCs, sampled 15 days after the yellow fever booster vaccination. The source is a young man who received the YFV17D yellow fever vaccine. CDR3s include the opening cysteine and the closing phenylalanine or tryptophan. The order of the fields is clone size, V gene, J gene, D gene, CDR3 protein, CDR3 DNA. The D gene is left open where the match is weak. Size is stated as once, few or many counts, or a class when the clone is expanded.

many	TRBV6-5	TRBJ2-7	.	CASTQRGTSYEQYF	TGTGCCAGCACCCAGAGAGGGACCTCCTACGAGCAGTACTTC
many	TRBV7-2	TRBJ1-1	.	CASSLVGGPLNTEAFF	TGTGCCAGCAGCTTAGTAGGGGGGCCCTTGAACACTGAAGCTTTCTTT
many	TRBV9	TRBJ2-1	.	CASSVASGYNEQFF	TGTGCCAGCAGCGTAGCCTCGGGGTACAATGAGCAGTTCTTC
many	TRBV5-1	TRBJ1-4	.	CASRPAATNEKLFF	TGCGCCAGCCGGCCAGCTGCAACTAATGAAAAACTGTTTTTT
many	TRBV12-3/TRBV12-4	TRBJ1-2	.	CASTLRRDGDYGYTF	TGTGCCAGCACCCTACGCCGGGACGGGGACTATGGCTACACCTTC
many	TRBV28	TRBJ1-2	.	CASRKDSYGYTF	TGTGCCAGCAGGAAGGACAGCTATGGCTACACCTTC
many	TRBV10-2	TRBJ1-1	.	CASSDPGTNTEAFF	TGCGCCAGCAGTGACCCAGGAACAAACACTGAAGCTTTCTTT
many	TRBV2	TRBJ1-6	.	CASSFGGGSPLHF	TGTGCCAGCAGTTTCGGGGGAGGTTCACCCCTCCACTTT
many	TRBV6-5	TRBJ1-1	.	CASSSQTAEAFF	TGTGCCAGCAGTTCCCAGACTGCTGAAGCTTTCTTT
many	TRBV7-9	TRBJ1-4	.	CASTDSATNEKLFF	TGTGCCAGCACTGACAGTGCAACTAATGAAAAACTGTTTTTT
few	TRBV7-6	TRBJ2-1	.	CASSLDAYNEQFF	TGTGCCAGCAGCTTGGACGCTTACAATGAGCAGTTCTTC
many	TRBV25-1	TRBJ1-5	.	CASSDSRVGQPQHF	TGTGCCAGCAGTGATTCCAGGGTCGGCCAGCCCCAGCATTTT
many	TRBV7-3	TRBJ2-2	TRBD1	CASSSPQGANTGELFF	TGTGCCAGCAGCTCTCCGCAGGGGGCTAACACCGGGGAGCTGTTTTTT
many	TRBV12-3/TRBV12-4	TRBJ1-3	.	CASSPTPLSGNTIYF	TGTGCCAGCAGCCCGACACCTCTCTCTGGAAACACCATATATTTT
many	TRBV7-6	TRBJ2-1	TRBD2	CASSPGTSGTYNEQFF	TGTGCCAGCAGCCCCGGGACTAGCGGGACTTACAATGAGCAGTTCTTC